The 12 T cell receptor beta chains below were found in one sample sequenced in a study of CD8+ T cells in alopecia areata. TCR sequencing used cDNA made by reverse transcription of extracted RNA. Clones were read by immunoSEQ multiplex PCR, and TCRdb kept only the in-frame ones, dropping some. The table lists 200,000 to 250,000 clones, under 70% of them singletons, with 4% to 5% in the top ten. The treatment here: oral pan-JAK inhibitor, 5-10 mg twice daily. The sequencing used CD4+ T cells sorted from blood, collected at week 4, from a patient treated with tofacitinib. The receptors come from a human donor with alopecia areata.

This rearrangement joins TRBV7-2 to TRBJ1-2, with a tentative D call TRBD1 (6 bases). The V end was cut by 5 bases, the J end by 5 bases, with 15 bases between. CDR1 and CDR2 from the germline V gene are SGHTA and FQGNSA. The CDR3 length is 14 residues. CDR3 nucleotide sequence: TGTGCCAGCAGCCCGGGACATATAAGTTATGGCTACACCTTC. Protein product: CASSPGHISYGYTF.

This chain links TRBV7-8 with TRBJ1-1; D not certain. V lost 3 bases and J 3 bases, leaving 2 bases between the germline ends. This CDR3 is built from 11 residues. In germline, CDR1 is SGHVS, CDR2 FQNEAQ. CDR3 loop: CASSFDTEAFF. CDR3 sequence (DNA): TGTGCCAGCAGCTTTGACACTGAAGCTTTCTTT.

In its sample, this clone was seen once. The sample holds other DNA sequences that translate to the same CDR3. V is TRBV7-9 and J is TRBJ2-3; no clear D. The CDR3 extends over 12 amino acids. Trimming removed 5 bases at V and 0 bases at J, with 3 bases between. CDR1 SEHNR and CDR2 FQNEAQ come from the germline V gene (reference sequence). CDR3 sequence: CASSTSTDTQYF. The CDR3 region has the DNA TGTGCCAGCAGCACTAGCACAGATACGCAGTATTTT.

CDR3 in DNA: TGTGCCAGCAGCTTAGGCGCTGCCTGGGAGGGCTACACCTTC. It yields the protein CASSLGAAWEGYTF. This rearrangement joins TRBV7-9 to TRBJ1-2; the D is unclear. The V and J ends lost 1 base and 8 bases respectively, with 14 bases between them. The germline V gene has CDR1 SEHNR and CDR2 FQNEAQ (reference sequence). The CDR3 runs to 14 residues.

There are a few counts of this clone. The chain links TRBV4-1 to TRBJ2-1; TRBD1 agrees at 8 bases. The CDR3 contains 19 residues. The V gene end was trimmed by 2 bases and the J gene end by 2 bases; junction bases not matched to a gene: 14. Germline V gives CDR1 MGHRA, CDR2 YSYEKL. As DNA, the CDR3 is TGCGCCAGCAGCCAATGGGACAGGTCCCCCCTTATCGCCTACAATGAGCAGTTCTTC. Amino acids: CASSQWDRSPLIAYNEQFF.

The CDR3 DNA follows: TGTGCCAGCAGCTTAGGAAGGCAGGGCGTGGGAGAGACCCAGTACTTC. The encoded protein is CASSLGRQGVGETQYF. This chain connects TRBV7-2 to TRBJ2-5; a weak D match, TRBD1 (5 bases). The ends were cut back, 1 base at V and 4 bases at J, with 16 bases in the middle. This CDR3 spans 16 amino acids. The germline V gene encodes CDR1 SGHTA and CDR2 FQGNSA.

The chain recombines TRBV13 with TRBJ1-2, with a weak D call TRBD1 (5 bases). V was shortened by 5 bases and J by 6 bases, with 16 bases between the two germline ends. This CDR3 has 14 amino acids. Germline V CDR1 and CDR2: PRHDT, FYEKMQ (reference sequence). CDR3 nucleotide sequence: TGTGCCAGCAGCCCCCCCGGGTGGGGGGATGGCTACACCTTC. Translated: CASSPPGWGDGYTF. Drawing the rest from reference TRBV13 and TRBJ1-2, the complete variable domain is AAGVIQSPRHLIKEKRETATLKCYPIPRHDTVYWYQQGPGQDPQFLISFYEKMQSDKGSIPDRFSAQQFSDYHSELNMSSLELGDSALYFCASSPPGWGDGYTFGSGTRLTVV.

The chain employs TRBV5-1 and TRBJ2-2, with 14 bases matching TRBD2. Germline loops: CDR1 SGHRS, CDR2 YFSETQ. The CDR3 extends over 17 amino acids. V trimming: 4 bases; J trimming: 3 bases; junction bases outside the gene matches: 5. The CDR3 nucleotides are TGCGCCAGCAGCGTGGGACTAGCGGGGGACTACACCGGGGAGCTGTTTTTT. Amino acids: CASSVGLAGDYTGELFF.

The J gene is TRBJ1-1, the V gene TRBV7-9; tentatively, D is TRBD1 (5 bases). The CDR3 covers 13 residues. Germline V CDR1 and CDR2: SEHNR, FQNEAQ (reference sequence). V lost 1 base, J lost 9 bases, and 12 bases lay in between. CDR3 region: CASSLGQGRKAFF. CDR3 sequence (DNA): TGTGCCAGCAGCTTAGGGCAGGGACGAAAAGCTTTCTTT.

V and J are TRBV30 and TRBJ2-4, with D perhaps being TRBD1 or TRBD2 (6 bases each). V was trimmed by 4 bases and J by 1 base, leaving 14 bases between them. This CDR3 comprises 15 residues. Germline V gives CDR1 GTSNPN, CDR2 SVGIG (reference sequence). The CDR3 is CAWNRGAPAKNIQYF. The CDR3, as DNA: TGTGCCTGGAATAGGGGGGCGCCGGCCAAAAACATTCAGTACTTC.

The chain couples TRBV6-1 to TRBJ1-1, with 7 bases aligning to TRBD1. V shed 6 bases and J 5 bases; nucleotides not matched to a gene: 12. Germline CDR1 is MNHNS and CDR2 is SASEGT. This CDR3 has 15 amino acids. CDR3 residues: CASRRDRESVTEAFF. In nucleotides, the CDR3 is TGTGCCAGCAGACGTGACAGGGAATCCGTGACTGAAGCTTTCTTT.

The V and J genes are TRBV30 and TRBJ2-1; D is perhaps TRBD2 (6 bases). V was clipped by 2 bases and J by 8 bases, with 7 bases between them. In germline, CDR1 is GTSNPN, CDR2 SVGIG (reference sequence). The CDR3 is 11 amino acids. This chain's CDR3 is CAWSRGYEQFF. The DNA for the CDR3 is TGTGCCTGGAGTCGGGGGTATGAGCAGTTCTTC.